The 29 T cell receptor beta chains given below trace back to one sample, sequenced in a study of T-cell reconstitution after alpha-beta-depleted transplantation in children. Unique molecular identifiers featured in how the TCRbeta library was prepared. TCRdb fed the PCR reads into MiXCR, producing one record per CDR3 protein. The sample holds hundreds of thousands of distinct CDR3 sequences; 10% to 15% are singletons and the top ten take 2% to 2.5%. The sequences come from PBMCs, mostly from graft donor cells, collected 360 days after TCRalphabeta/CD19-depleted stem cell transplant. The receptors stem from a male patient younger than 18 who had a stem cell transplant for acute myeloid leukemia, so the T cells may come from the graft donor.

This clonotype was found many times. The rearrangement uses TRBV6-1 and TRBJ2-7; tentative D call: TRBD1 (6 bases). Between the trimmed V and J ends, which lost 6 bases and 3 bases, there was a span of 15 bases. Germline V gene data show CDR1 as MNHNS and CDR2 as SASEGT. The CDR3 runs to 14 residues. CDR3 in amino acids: CASSRQARNYEQYF. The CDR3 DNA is TGTGCCAGCAGCAGACAGGCAAGAAACTACGAGCAGTACTTC.

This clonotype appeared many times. The DNA for the CDR3 is TGTGCCAGTAGTATCAATACAGGAGCCTACAATGAGCAGTTCTTC. Translating it yields CASSINTGAYNEQFF. This rearrangement joins TRBV19 to TRBJ2-1, with D possibly TRBD1 on 5 matching bases. Germline CDR1 is LNHDA and CDR2 is SQIVND (reference sequence). This CDR3 is 15 amino acids long. V was shortened by 3 bases and J by 2 bases, with 11 bases between the two germline ends.

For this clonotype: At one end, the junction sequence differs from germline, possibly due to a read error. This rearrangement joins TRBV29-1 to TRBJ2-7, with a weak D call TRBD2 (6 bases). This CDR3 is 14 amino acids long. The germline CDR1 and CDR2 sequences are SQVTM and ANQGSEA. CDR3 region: CSVEAGLPFYEQYF. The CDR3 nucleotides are TGCAGCGTAGAAGCGGGCCTCCCGTTCTACGAGCAGTACTTC.

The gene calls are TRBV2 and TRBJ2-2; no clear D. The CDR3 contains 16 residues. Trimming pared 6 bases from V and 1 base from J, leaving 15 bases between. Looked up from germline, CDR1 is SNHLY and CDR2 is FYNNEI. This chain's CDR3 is CASRPWVARNTGELFF. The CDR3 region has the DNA TGTGCCAGCAGACCCTGGGTGGCCAGGAACACCGGGGAGCTGTTTTTT. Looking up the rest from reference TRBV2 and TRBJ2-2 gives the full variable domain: EPEVTQTPSHQVTQMGQEVILRCVPISNHLYFYWYRQILGQKVEFLVSFYNNEISEKSEIFDDQFSVERPDGSNFTLKIRSTKLEDSAMYFCASRPWVARNTGELFFGEGSRLTVL.

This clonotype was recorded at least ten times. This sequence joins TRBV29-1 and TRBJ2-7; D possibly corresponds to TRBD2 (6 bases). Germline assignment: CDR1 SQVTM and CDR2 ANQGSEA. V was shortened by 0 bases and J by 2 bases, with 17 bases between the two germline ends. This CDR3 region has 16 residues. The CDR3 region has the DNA TGCAGCGTTGAAGATCCAGGAACTAGCCGACCCTACGAGCAGTACTTC. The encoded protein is CSVEDPGTSRPYEQYF.

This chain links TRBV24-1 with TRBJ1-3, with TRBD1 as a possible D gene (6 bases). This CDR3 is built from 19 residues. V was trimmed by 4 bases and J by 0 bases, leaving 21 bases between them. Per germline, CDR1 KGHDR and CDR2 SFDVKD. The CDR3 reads CATSDPPSDRRFSGNTIYF. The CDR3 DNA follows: TGTGCCACCAGTGACCCCCCCTCCGACAGGCGGTTCTCTGGAAACACCATATATTTT.

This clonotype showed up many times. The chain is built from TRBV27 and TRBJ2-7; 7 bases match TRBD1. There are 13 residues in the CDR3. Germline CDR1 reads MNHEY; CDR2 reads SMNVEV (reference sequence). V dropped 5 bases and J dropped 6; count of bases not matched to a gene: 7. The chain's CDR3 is CASSPQTGTEQYF. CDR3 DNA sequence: TGTGCCAGCAGTCCCCAGACAGGGACCGAGCAGTACTTC.

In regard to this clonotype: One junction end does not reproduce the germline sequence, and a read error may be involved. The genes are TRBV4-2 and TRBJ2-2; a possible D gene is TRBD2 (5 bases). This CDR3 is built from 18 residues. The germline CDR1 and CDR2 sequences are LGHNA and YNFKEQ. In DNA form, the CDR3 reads TGTGCCAGCAGCCAACTAAGGTCGAGGGCGTCGGCCACCGGGGATCTGTTTTTT. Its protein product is CASSQLRSRASATGDLFF.

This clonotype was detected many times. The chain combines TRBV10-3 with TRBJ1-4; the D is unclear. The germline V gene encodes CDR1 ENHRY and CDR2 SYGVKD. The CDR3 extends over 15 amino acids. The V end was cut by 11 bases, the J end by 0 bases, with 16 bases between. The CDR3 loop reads CAASGRDATNEKLFF. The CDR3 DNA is TGTGCCGCGTCGGGGAGAGATGCAACTAATGAAAAACTGTTTTTT.

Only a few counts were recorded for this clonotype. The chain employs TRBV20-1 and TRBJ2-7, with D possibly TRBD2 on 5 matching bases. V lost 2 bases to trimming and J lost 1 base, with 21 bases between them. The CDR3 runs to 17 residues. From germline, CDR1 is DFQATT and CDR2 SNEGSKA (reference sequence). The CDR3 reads CSARLGASYHSSYEQYF. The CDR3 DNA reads TGCAGTGCTAGACTCGGAGCTAGCTATCATTCTTCCTACGAGCAGTACTTC.

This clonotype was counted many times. CDR3 sequence (DNA): TGCAGCGTTGAAGTTCAAGAGACCCAGTACTTC. Its translation is CSVEVQETQYF. The rearrangement joins TRBV29-1 to TRBJ2-5; no clear D gene. This CDR3 has 11 amino acids. Between the trimmed V and J ends, which lost 1 base and 2 bases, there was a span of 2 bases. Germline V lookup: CDR1 SQVTM, CDR2 ANQGSEA.

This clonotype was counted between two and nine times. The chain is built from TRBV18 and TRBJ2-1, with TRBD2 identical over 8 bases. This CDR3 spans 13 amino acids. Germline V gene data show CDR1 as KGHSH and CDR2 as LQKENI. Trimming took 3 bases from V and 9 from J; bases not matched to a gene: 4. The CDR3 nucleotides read TGTGCCAGCTCACCCCGGGGGGGTGGTGAGCAGTTCTTC. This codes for CASSPRGGGEQFF.

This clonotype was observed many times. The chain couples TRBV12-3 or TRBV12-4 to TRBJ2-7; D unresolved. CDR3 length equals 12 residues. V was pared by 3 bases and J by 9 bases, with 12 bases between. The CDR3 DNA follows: TGTGCCAGCAGTTTCAATGTGCTGAGGCAGTACTTC. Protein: CASSFNVLRQYF.

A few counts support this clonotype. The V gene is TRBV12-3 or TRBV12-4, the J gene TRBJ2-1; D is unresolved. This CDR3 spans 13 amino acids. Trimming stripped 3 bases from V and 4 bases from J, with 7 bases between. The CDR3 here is CASSFSGYNEQFF. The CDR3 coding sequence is TGTGCCAGCAGTTTCTCTGGTTACAATGAGCAGTTCTTC.

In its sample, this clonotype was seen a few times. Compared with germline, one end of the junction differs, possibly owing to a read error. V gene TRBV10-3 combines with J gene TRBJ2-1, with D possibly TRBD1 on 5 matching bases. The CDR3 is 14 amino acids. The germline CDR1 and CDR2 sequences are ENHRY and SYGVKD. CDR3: CAISESSDRWGHSF. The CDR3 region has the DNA TGTGCCATCAGTGAGTCTTCCGACCGATGGGGCCACTCTTTC.

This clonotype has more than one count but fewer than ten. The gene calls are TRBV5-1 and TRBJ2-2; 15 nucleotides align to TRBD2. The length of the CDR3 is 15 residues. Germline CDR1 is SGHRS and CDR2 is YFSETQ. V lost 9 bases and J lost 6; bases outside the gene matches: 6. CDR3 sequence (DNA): TGCGCCACCAGAGGACTAGCGGGAGGGCCCGGGGAGCTGTTTTTT. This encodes CATRGLAGGPGELFF. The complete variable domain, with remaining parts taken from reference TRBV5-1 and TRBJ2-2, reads KAGVTQTPRYLIKTRGQQVTLSCSPISGHRSVSWYQQTPGQGLQFLFEYFSETQRNKGNFPGRFSGRQFSNSRSEMNVSTLELGDSALYLCATRGLAGGPGELFFGEGSRLTVL.

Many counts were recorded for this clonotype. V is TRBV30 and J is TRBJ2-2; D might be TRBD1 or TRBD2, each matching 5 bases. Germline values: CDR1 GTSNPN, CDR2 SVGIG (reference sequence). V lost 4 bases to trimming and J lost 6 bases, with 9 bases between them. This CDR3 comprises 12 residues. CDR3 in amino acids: CAWNRGAGELFF. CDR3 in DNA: TGTGCCTGGAACCGAGGGGCCGGGGAGCTGTTTTTT.

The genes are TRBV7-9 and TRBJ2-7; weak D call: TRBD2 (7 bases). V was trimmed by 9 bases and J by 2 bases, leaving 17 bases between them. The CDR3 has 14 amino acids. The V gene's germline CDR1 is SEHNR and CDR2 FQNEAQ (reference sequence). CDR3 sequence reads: CASSGRGFAYEQYF. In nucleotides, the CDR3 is TGTGCCAGTTCGGGGAGGGGGTTTGCCTACGAGCAGTACTTC.

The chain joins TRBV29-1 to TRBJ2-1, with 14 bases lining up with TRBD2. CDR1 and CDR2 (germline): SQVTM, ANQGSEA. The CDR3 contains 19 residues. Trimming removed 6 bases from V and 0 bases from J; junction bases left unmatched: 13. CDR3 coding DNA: TGCAGCGTCGGGGCCGGGACTAGCGGGAGTGGAGGCTCCTACAATGAGCAGTTCTTC. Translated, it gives CSVGAGTSGSGGSYNEQFF.

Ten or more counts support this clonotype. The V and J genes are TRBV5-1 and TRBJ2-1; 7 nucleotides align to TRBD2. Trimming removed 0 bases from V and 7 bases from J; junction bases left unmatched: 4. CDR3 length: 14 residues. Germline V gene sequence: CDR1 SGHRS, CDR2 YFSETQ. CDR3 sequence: CASSLAGGRNEQFF. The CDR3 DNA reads TGCGCCAGCAGCTTGGCGGGAGGAAGGAATGAGCAGTTCTTC.

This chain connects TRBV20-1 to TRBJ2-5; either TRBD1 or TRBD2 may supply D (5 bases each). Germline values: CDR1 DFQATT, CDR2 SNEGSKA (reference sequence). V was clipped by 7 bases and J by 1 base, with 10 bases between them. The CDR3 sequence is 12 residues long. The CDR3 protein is CSGWGFQETQYF. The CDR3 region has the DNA TGCAGTGGGTGGGGGTTCCAAGAGACCCAGTACTTC.

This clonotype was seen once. For the CDR3, the DNA is TGTGCCAGCAGCCGCCCGGGGCCGAGCTCCTACGAGCAGTACTTC. It encodes CASSRPGPSSYEQYF. The chain links TRBV7-2 to TRBJ2-7; D could derive from TRBD1 or TRBD2 (5 bases each). Germline assignment: CDR1 SGHTA and CDR2 FQGNSA. Trimming took 5 bases from V and 0 from J, leaving 14 bases between them. This CDR3 spans 15 amino acids.

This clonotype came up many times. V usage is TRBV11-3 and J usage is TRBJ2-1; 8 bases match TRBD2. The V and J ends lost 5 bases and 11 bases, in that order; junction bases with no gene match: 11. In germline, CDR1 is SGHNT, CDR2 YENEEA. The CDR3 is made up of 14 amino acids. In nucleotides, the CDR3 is TGTGCCAGCAGCGTAGGTCAAGTAGCGGGAAAGCAGTTCTTC. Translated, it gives CASSVGQVAGKQFF.

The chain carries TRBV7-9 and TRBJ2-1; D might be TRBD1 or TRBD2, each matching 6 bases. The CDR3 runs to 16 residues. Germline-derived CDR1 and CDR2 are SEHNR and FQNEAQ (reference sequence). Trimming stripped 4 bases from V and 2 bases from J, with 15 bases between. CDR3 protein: CASSYSGERAYNEQFF. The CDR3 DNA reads TGTGCCAGCAGCTATTCAGGGGAGCGGGCCTACAATGAGCAGTTCTTC.

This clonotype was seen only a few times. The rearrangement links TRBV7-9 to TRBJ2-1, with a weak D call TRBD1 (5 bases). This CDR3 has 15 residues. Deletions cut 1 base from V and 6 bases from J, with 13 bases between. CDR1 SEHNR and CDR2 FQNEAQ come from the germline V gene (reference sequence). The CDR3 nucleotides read TGTGCCAGCAGCTTAGGGTCCACCAGGGTCAATGAGCAGTTCTTC. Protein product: CASSLGSTRVNEQFF.

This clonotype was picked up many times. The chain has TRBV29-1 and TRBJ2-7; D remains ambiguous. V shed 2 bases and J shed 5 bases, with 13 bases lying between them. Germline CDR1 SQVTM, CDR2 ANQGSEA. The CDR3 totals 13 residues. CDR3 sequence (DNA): TGCAGCGTTGAAAGTACTCCGGGCAACGAGCAGTACTTC. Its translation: CSVESTPGNEQYF.

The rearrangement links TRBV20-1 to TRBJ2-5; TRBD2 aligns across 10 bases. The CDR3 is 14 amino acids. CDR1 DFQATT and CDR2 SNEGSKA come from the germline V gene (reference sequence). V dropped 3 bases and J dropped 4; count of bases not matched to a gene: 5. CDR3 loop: CSASWLAGVETQYF. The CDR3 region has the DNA TGCAGTGCTAGTTGGCTAGCGGGAGTAGAGACCCAGTACTTC.

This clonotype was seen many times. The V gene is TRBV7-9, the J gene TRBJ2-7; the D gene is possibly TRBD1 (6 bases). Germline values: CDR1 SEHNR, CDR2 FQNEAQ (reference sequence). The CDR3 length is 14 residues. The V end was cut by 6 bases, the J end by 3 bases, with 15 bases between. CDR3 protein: CASSSGQRYYEQYF. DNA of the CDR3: TGTGCCAGCAGTTCTGGACAGCGGTACTACGAGCAGTACTTC.

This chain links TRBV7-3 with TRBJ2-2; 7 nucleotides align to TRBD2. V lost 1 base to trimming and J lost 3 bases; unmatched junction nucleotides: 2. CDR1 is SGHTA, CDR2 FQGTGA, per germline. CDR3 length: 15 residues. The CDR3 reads CASSLKGRDTGELFF. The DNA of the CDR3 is TGTGCCAGCAGCTTAAAGGGGAGGGACACCGGGGAGCTGTTTTTT.